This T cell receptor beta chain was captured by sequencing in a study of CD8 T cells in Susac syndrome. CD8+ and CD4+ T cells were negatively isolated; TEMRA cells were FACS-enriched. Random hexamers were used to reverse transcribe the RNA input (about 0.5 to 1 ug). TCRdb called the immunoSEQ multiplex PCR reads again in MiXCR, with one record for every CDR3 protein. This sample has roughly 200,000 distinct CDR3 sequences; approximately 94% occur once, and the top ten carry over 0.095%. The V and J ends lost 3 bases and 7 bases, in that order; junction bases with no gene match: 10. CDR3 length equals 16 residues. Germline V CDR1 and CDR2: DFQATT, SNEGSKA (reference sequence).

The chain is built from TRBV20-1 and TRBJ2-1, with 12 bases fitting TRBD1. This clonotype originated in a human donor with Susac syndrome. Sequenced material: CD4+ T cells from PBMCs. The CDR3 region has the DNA TGCAGTGCTAGGACGCCGGGACAGGGGGCGAAGAATGAGCAGTTCTTC. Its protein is CSARTPGQGAKNEQFF.